This T cell receptor (beta chain) was profiled in a study of blood T cell repertoires in COVID-19. This clone turned up a few times. With 5 bases removed from V and 1 base from J, the gap between germline ends came to 23 bases. This CDR3 contains 18 residues. Looked up from germline, CDR1 is MDHEN and CDR2 is SYDVKM. Clones were sequenced by immunoSEQ multiplex PCR, and TCRdb holds only the in-frame ones, with some missing. This table has 50,000 to 65,000 clones, about two thirds appearing once. The chain links TRBV28 to TRBJ1-1; D might be TRBD1 (6 bases). This clonotype originated in an older woman with COVID-19, enrolled during active disease. Sequencing input: peripheral blood. As DNA, the CDR3 is TGTGCCAGCAGTCTAACGCCCGCCAGGGGAGGGAGGAACACTGAAGCTTTCTTT. It translates to CASSLTPARGGRNTEAFF.